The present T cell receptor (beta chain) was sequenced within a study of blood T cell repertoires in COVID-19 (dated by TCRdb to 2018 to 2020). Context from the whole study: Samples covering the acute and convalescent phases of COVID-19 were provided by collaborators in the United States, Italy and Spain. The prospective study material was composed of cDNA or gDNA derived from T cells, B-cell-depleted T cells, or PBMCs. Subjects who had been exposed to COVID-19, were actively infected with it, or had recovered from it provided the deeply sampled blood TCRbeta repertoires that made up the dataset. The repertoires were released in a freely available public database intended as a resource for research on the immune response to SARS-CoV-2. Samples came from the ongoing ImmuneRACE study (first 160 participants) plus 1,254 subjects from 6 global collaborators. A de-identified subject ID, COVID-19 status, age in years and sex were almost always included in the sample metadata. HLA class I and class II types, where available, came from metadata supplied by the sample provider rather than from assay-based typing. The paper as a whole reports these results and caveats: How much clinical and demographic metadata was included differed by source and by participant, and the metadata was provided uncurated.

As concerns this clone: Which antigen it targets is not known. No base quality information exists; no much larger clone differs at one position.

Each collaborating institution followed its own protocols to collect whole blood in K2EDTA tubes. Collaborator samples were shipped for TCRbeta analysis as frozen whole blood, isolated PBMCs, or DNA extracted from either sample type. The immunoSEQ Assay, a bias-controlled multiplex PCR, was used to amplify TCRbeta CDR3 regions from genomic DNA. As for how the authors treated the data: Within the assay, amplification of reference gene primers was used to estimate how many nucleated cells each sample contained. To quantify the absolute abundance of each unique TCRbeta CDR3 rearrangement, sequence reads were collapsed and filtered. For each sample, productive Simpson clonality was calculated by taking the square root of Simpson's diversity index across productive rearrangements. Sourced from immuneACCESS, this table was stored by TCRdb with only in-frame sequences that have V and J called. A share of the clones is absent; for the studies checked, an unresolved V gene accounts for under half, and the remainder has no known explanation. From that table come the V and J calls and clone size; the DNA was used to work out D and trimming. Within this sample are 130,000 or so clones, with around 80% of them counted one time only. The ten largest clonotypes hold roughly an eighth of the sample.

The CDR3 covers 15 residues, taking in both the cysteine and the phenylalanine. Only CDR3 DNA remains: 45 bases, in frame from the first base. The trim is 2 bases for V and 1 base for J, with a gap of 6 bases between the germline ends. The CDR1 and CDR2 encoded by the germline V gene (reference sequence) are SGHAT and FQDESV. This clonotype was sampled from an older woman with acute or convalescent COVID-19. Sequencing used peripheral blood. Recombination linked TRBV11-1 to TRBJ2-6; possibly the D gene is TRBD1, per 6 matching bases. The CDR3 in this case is CASSLTGSGANVLTF. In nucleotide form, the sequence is TGTGCCAGCAGCTTAACAGGGTCTGGGGCCAACGTCCTGACTTTC. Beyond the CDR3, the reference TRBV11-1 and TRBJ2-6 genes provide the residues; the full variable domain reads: EAEVAQSPRYKITEKSQAVAFWCDPISGHATLYWYRQILGQGPELLVQFQDESVVDDSQLPKDRFSAERLKGVDSTLKIQPAELGDSAMYLCASSLTGSGANVLTFGAGSRLTVL.